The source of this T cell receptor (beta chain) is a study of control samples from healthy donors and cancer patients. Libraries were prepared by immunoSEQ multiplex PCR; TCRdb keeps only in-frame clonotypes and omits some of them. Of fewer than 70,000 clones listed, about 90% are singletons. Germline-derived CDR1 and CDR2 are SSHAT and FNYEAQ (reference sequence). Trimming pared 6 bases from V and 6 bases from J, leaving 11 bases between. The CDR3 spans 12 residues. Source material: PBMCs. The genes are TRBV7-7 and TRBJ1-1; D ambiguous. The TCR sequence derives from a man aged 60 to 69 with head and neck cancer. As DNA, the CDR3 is TGTGCCAGCAGGTTGGTCGGTTCTGAAGCTTTCTTT. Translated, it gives CASRLVGSEAFF.